Here is one TCR beta chain with its context. These data originate in a study of memory CD4+ T cells and cytomegalovirus serostatus. Across the study: This sample comes from healthy Belgian adults, about nine CMV seropositive, under 25 seronegative.

J was trimmed by 5 bases and V by 6 bases; bases with no gene match: 5. CDR3 size: 14 residues. Germline V gives CDR1 MNHEY, CDR2 SVGAGI. Single viable CD3+CD4+CD8-CD45RO+ cells were sorted as the memory CD4+ T cells. Donors' CMV status reflects serum IgG against pp150, pp28, p38, p52. After thawing, CD4+ T cells were positively selected. Method: immunoSEQ multiplex PCR; TCRdb's copy keeps in-frame clones and lacks some. The sample records 55,000 to 80,000 clones, roughly three quarters being singletons. The clonotype originates from an adult in good health and CMV-seropositive. The chain has TRBV6-5 and TRBJ1-5; 9 bases fit TRBD1. The sample comprised memory CD4+ T cells from blood. CDR3 region: CASRPTGGDQPQHF. Written as DNA, the CDR3 is TGTGCCAGCAGACCTACAGGGGGCGATCAGCCCCAGCATTTT.